Listed below are T cell receptor beta chains from one sample, sequenced in a study of blood T cell repertoires in COVID-19. Repertoires were generated with immunoSEQ multiplex PCR, while TCRdb's copy carries only in-frame clones and drops some. Of 120,000 or so clones in the sample, 65% to 80% are singletons; the top ten hold about 2.3%. Sequencing input: peripheral blood. These receptors were taken from a middle-aged man with acute or convalescent COVID-19. Both conserved end residues are part of each CDR3. Each record gives: D gene, J gene, clone size, V gene, CDR3 length, CDR3 DNA, CDR3 protein. The D gene is left open where the match is weak. Clone size is not always given. Where it is, it says once, few, many or a class for expanded clones.

d_gene: TRBD2; j_gene: TRBJ2-2; abundance: NA; v_gene: TRBV7-8; len: 16; CDR3nt: TGTGCCAGCAGCTCCCGGACTAGCTTAAACACCGGGGAGCTGTTTTTT; CDR3aa: CASSSRTSLNTGELFF
d_gene: TRBD1; j_gene: TRBJ1-2; abundance: NA; v_gene: TRBV6-5; len: 13; CDR3nt: TGTGCCAGCAAGGGGACAGGGACCTATGGCTACACCTTC; CDR3aa: CASKGTGTYGYTF
d_gene: NA; j_gene: TRBJ2-7; abundance: NA; v_gene: TRBV6-5; len: 13; CDR3nt: TGTGCCAGCAGCTCCCGACTGTACTACGAGCAGTACTTC; CDR3aa: CASSSRLYYEQYF
d_gene: NA; j_gene: TRBJ2-2; abundance: NA; v_gene: TRBV9; len: 16; CDR3nt: TGTGCCAGCAGCGTAGAGGGGCCAGCGAACACCGGGGAGCTGTTTTTT; CDR3aa: CASSVEGPANTGELFF
d_gene: TRBD2; j_gene: TRBJ2-1; abundance: NA; v_gene: TRBV12-3/TRBV12-4; len: 13; CDR3nt: TGTGCCAGCAGTTACAGCGGGAGCCGGGAGCAGTTCTTC; CDR3aa: CASSYSGSREQFF
d_gene: NA; j_gene: TRBJ1-5; abundance: NA; v_gene: TRBV30; len: 15; CDR3nt: TGTGCCTGGAGTGTACAGGAGAACTTCAATCAGCCCCAGCATTTT; CDR3aa: CAWSVQENFNQPQHF
d_gene: TRBD2; j_gene: TRBJ2-4; abundance: NA; v_gene: TRBV3-1/TRBV3-2; len: 17; CDR3nt: TGTGCCAGCAGCCAAGATCCAACTAGCGTAGCCAAAAACATTCAGTACTTC; CDR3aa: CASSQDPTSVAKNIQYF
d_gene: TRBD2; j_gene: TRBJ2-5; abundance: NA; v_gene: TRBV19; len: 15; CDR3nt: TGTGCCAGTAGTATGGATTTCACTAGCGGAGAGACCCAGTACTTC; CDR3aa: CASSMDFTSGETQYF
d_gene: NA; j_gene: TRBJ1-6; abundance: NA; v_gene: TRBV9; len: 15; CDR3nt: TGTGCCAGCAGCCCCTGGGAGCGACCTAATTCACCCCTCCACTTT; CDR3aa: CASSPWERPNSPLHF
d_gene: NA; j_gene: TRBJ1-6; abundance: NA; v_gene: TRBV13; len: 14; CDR3nt: TGTGCCAGCAGCCTCGGACAGATTAATTCACCCCTCCACTTT; CDR3aa: CASSLGQINSPLHF
d_gene: NA; j_gene: TRBJ1-2; abundance: few; v_gene: TRBV20-1; len: 10; CDR3nt: TGCAGTGCTAGTTGGGGGGTTAACACCTTC; CDR3aa: CSASWGVNTF
d_gene: NA; j_gene: TRBJ2-4; abundance: once; v_gene: TRBV24-1; len: 17; CDR3nt: TGTGCCACCAGTGATGTACCGTCCAAGCTCGGCAAAAACATTCAGTACTTC; CDR3aa: CATSDVPSKLGKNIQYF
d_gene: TRBD1; j_gene: TRBJ2-3; abundance: NA; v_gene: TRBV15; len: 16; CDR3nt: TGTGCCACCAGCAGAGGGAGGGACAGGGGCACAGATACGCAGTATTTT; CDR3aa: CATSRGRDRGTDTQYF
d_gene: TRBD1; j_gene: TRBJ1-2; abundance: many; v_gene: TRBV18; len: 13; CDR3nt: TGTGCCAGCTCGGCGGACAGGGAGTACGGCTACACCTTC; CDR3aa: CASSADREYGYTF
d_gene: NA; j_gene: TRBJ1-2; abundance: NA; v_gene: TRBV5-5; len: 13; CDR3nt: TGTGCCAGCAGCTTGGCCGGGAGCTATGGCTACACCTTC; CDR3aa: CASSLAGSYGYTF
d_gene: NA; j_gene: TRBJ1-3; abundance: NA; v_gene: TRBV21-1; len: 17; CDR3nt: TGTGCCAGCAGCAAAGAGGGTCCGACAGGACCTGGAAACACCATATATTTT; CDR3aa: CASSKEGPTGPGNTIYF
d_gene: NA; j_gene: TRBJ1-3; abundance: NA; v_gene: TRBV6-6; len: 15; CDR3nt: TGTGCCAGCAGTTACAGGGGGTCGGGTGGAAACACCATATATTTT; CDR3aa: CASSYRGSGGNTIYF
d_gene: NA; j_gene: TRBJ1-5; abundance: NA; v_gene: TRBV18; len: 14; CDR3nt: TGTGCCAGCTCACCAGGGCTTAGCAATCAGCCCCAGCATTTT; CDR3aa: CASSPGLSNQPQHF
d_gene: TRBD1; j_gene: TRBJ2-7; abundance: NA; v_gene: TRBV28; len: 15; CDR3nt: TGTGCCAGCGGCCGACCGGGACAGGGAAACTACGAGCAGTACTTC; CDR3aa: CASGRPGQGNYEQYF
d_gene: NA; j_gene: TRBJ1-1; abundance: NA; v_gene: TRBV6-6; len: 13; CDR3nt: TGTGCCAGCAGGGAACAGGTTGGGACTGAAGCTTTCTTT; CDR3aa: CASREQVGTEAFF
d_gene: TRBD2; j_gene: TRBJ2-1; abundance: NA; v_gene: TRBV7-8; len: 18; CDR3nt: TGTGCCAGCAGCTTAGGAGTTAGCGGGGGGGTCACCTACAATGAGCAGTTCTTC; CDR3aa: CASSLGVSGGVTYNEQFF
d_gene: NA; j_gene: TRBJ1-4; abundance: NA; v_gene: TRBV12-3/TRBV12-4; len: 13; CDR3nt: TGTGCCAGCAGTTTCGGTCCTGGTCGAAAACTGTTTTTT; CDR3aa: CASSFGPGRKLFF
d_gene: TRBD1; j_gene: TRBJ2-7; abundance: once; v_gene: TRBV7-9; len: 16; CDR3nt: TGTGCCAGCAGCTTAGGCCTCACAGGGGGCGGCTACGAGCAGTACTTC; CDR3aa: CASSLGLTGGGYEQYF
d_gene: NA; j_gene: TRBJ2-3; abundance: NA; v_gene: TRBV6-5; len: 12; CDR3nt: TGTGCCAGCAGCGACTTTGCAGATACGCAGTATTTT; CDR3aa: CASSDFADTQYF
d_gene: NA; j_gene: TRBJ2-7; abundance: NA; v_gene: TRBV2; len: 14; CDR3nt: TGTGCCAGCAGTGAAGTCAGAAAAGTGAACGAGCAGTACTTC; CDR3aa: CASSEVRKVNEQYF
d_gene: TRBD2; j_gene: TRBJ2-1; abundance: NA; v_gene: TRBV18; len: 15; CDR3nt: TGTGCCAGCTCACCACTAAGCGGGAGTAGGTATGAGCAGTTCTTC; CDR3aa: CASSPLSGSRYEQFF
d_gene: NA; j_gene: TRBJ2-7; abundance: NA; v_gene: TRBV7-4; len: 14; CDR3nt: TGTGCCAGCAGCTTAGCTTATCGAGTCTACGAGCAGTACTTC; CDR3aa: CASSLAYRVYEQYF
d_gene: NA; j_gene: TRBJ1-5; abundance: once; v_gene: TRBV5-5; len: 15; CDR3nt: TGCGCCAGCAGCTTGGGGGCAGCCAGCAATCAGCCCCAGCATTTT; CDR3aa: CASSLGAASNQPQHF
d_gene: NA; j_gene: TRBJ2-6; abundance: NA; v_gene: TRBV3-1/TRBV3-2; len: 13; CDR3nt: TGTGCCAGCAGCCAACCTCGGGCCAACGTCCTGACTTTC; CDR3aa: CASSQPRANVLTF
d_gene: TRBD1; j_gene: TRBJ2-5; abundance: once; v_gene: TRBV10-3; len: 16; CDR3nt: TGTGCCATCAGTCGCAGGACAGGGGTCAGGGGAGAGACCCAGTACTTC; CDR3aa: CAISRRTGVRGETQYF
d_gene: NA; j_gene: TRBJ1-2; abundance: NA; v_gene: TRBV1; len: 13; CDR3nt: TGCACCAGCAGCCGAAATCAGGGGTCTGGCTACACCTTC; CDR3aa: CTSSRNQGSGYTF
d_gene: TRBD1; j_gene: TRBJ1-2; abundance: few; v_gene: TRBV19; len: 12; CDR3nt: TGTGCCAGTTCGACAGGGCTTTTTGGCTACACCTTC; CDR3aa: CASSTGLFGYTF
d_gene: NA; j_gene: TRBJ1-3; abundance: NA; v_gene: TRBV30; len: 15; CDR3nt: TGTGCCTGGAGGGGCCACGGTAGCTCTGGAAACACCATATATTTT; CDR3aa: CAWRGHGSSGNTIYF
d_gene: TRBD1; j_gene: TRBJ2-3; abundance: NA; v_gene: TRBV28; len: 17; CDR3nt: TGTGCCAGCAGTTTACTCGGAGGTGGGACAGGGACAGATACGCAGTATTTT; CDR3aa: CASSLLGGGTGTDTQYF
d_gene: NA; j_gene: TRBJ1-5; abundance: NA; v_gene: TRBV19; len: 14; CDR3nt: TGTGCCAGTTTGGCACAGGACGCCAATCAGCCCCAGCATTTT; CDR3aa: CASLAQDANQPQHF
d_gene: NA; j_gene: TRBJ2-7; abundance: NA; v_gene: TRBV5-5; len: 14; CDR3nt: TGTGCCAGCAGCTTGGACTCTTGGAGCTACGAGCAGTACTTC; CDR3aa: CASSLDSWSYEQYF
d_gene: NA; j_gene: TRBJ1-2; abundance: NA; v_gene: TRBV10-3; len: 13; CDR3nt: TGTGCCATCAGTGTGCGGCTGGACTATGGCTACACCTTC; CDR3aa: CAISVRLDYGYTF
d_gene: NA; j_gene: TRBJ2-7; abundance: NA; v_gene: TRBV21-1; len: 14; CDR3nt: TGTGCCGCCGACAGGGGCCGCGATTCCTACGAGCAGTACTTC; CDR3aa: CAADRGRDSYEQYF
d_gene: TRBD1; j_gene: TRBJ2-1; abundance: NA; v_gene: TRBV10-2; len: 15; CDR3nt: TGCGCCAGCAGTGAGGGTCAGGGGGCGATCAATGAGCAGTTCTTC; CDR3aa: CASSEGQGAINEQFF
d_gene: NA; j_gene: TRBJ1-2; abundance: NA; v_gene: TRBV16; len: 15; CDR3nt: TGTGCCAGCAGCCCTCCGACAGGCCCTAACTATGGCTACACCTTC; CDR3aa: CASSPPTGPNYGYTF